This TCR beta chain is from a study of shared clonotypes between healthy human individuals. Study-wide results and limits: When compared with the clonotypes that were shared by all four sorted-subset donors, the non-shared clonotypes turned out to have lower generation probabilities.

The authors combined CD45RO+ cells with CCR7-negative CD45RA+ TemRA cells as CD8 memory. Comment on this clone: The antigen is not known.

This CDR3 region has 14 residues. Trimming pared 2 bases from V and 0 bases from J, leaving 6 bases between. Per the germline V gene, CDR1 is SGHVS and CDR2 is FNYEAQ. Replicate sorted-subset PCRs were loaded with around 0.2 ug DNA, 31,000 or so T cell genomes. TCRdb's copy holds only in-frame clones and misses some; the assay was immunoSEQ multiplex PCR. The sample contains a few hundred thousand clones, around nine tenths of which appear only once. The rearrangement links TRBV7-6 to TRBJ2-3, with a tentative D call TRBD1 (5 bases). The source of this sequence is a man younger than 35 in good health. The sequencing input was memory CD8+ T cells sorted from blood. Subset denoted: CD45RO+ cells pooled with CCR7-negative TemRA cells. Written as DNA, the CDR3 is TGTGCCAGCAGCTTACAGGGTAGCACAGATACGCAGTATTTT. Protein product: CASSLQGSTDTQYF. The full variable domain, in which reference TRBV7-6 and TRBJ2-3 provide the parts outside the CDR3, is GAGVSQSPRYKVTKRGQDVALRCDPISGHVSLYWYRQALGQGPEFLTYFNYEAQQDKSGLPNDRFSAERPEGSISTLTIQRTEQRDSAMYRCASSLQGSTDTQYFGPGTRLTVL.